These 10 T cell receptor beta chains share one sample of origin, sequenced in a study of shared clonotypes between healthy human individuals (dated by TCRdb to 2020 to 2021). Library preparation was by the immunoSEQ multiplex PCR assay. The table comes from immuneACCESS by way of TCRdb, which keeps in-frame sequences with V and J called. Part of the clones is missing from these tables; in studies checked, under half for an unresolved V gene and the rest for unknown reasons. In all, the sample holds some 2,400,000 clones, and approximately 96% of those were seen once. The top ten clones comprise 0.1% to 0.15% of the sample. The specimen sequenced was naive CD4+ T cells sorted from blood. This specimen's cell subset or site label, per the study, means: CD45RA+ positively selected. Receptor source: a young man in good health.

V usage is TRBV28 and J usage is TRBJ1-2; 10 positions agree with TRBD1. V was pared by 2 bases and J by 5 bases, with 2 bases of the junction left unmatched. Germline lookup yields CDR1 MDHEN and CDR2 SYDVKM. The CDR3 consists of 14 residues. Written as DNA, the CDR3 is TGTGCCAGCAGTTTAGGGACAGGGGAGTATGGCTACACCTTC. Protein product: CASSLGTGEYGYTF.

The J gene is TRBJ2-7, the V gene TRBV30; TRBD1 matches at 7 bases. Unmatched junction bases numbered 5, after V lost 0 bases and J lost 3 bases. There are 14 residues in the CDR3. The germline CDR1 and CDR2 sequences are GTSNPN and SVGIG (reference sequence). CDR3 protein: CAWSVRQGHYEQYF. As DNA, the CDR3 is TGTGCCTGGAGTGTCCGACAGGGACACTACGAGCAGTACTTC.

The V and J genes are TRBV29-1 and TRBJ1-2; D might be TRBD1 (6 bases). V lost 5 bases and J lost 9, with 13 bases in between. This CDR3 region has 11 residues. Germline loops: CDR1 SQVTM, CDR2 ANQGSEA. DNA of the CDR3: TGCAGCGTTCAGGGGATGGTTAGCTACACCTTC. Translation gives CSVQGMVSYTF.

This chain links TRBV28 with TRBJ2-7; possibly TRBD2 for D (7 bases). V gave up 8 bases and J gave up 4 bases, with 12 bases separating them. The CDR3 runs 12 residues. Germline CDR1 is MDHEN and CDR2 is SYDVKM. This CDR3 is CASGGAGYEQYF. DNA for the CDR3: TGTGCCAGCGGGGGGGCTGGGTACGAGCAGTACTTC.

DNA for the CDR3: TGTGCCAGCAGCGCCCGACAGGGCCATGGCTACACCTTC. Its protein is CASSARQGHGYTF. This rearrangement joins TRBV14 to TRBJ1-2; 7 bases align to TRBD1. J lost 6 bases, V lost 5 bases, and 6 bases had no gene match. The CDR3 covers 13 residues. The germline gives CDR1 SGHDN, CDR2 FVKESK.

The sample holds one count of this clone. The chain couples TRBV7-9 to TRBJ2-1, with D unresolved. The CDR3 totals 15 residues. V was shortened by 1 base and J by 4 bases, with 11 bases between the two germline ends. Per the germline V gene, CDR1 is SEHNR and CDR2 is FQNEAQ (reference sequence). The CDR3 loop is CASSLEPILYNEQFF. For the CDR3, the DNA is TGTGCCAGCAGCTTAGAACCAATCCTATACAATGAGCAGTTCTTC.

This sequence joins TRBV4-2 and TRBJ1-3, with TRBD1 as a possible D gene (5 bases). The germline gives CDR1 LGHNA, CDR2 YNFKEQ. The CDR3 has 17 residues. The germline V and J ends were trimmed by 2 bases and 0 bases, with 14 bases remaining between them. CDR3 in amino acids: CASSQRDSLLSGNTIYF. CDR3 nucleotides: TGTGCCAGCAGCCAACGCGACAGCCTTCTCTCTGGAAACACCATATATTTT.

V and J are TRBV19 and TRBJ1-2, with TRBD1 matching over 9 bases. The V and J ends lost 6 bases and 5 bases, in that order; junction bases with no gene match: 13. CDR1 is LNHDA, CDR2 SQIVND, per germline (reference sequence). The CDR3 is 16 amino acids. CDR3 DNA sequence: TGTGCCAGTAGCCGGAAGGCCTCGGACAGGGGTTATGGCTACACCTTC. This encodes CASSRKASDRGYGYTF. Complete variable domain (other parts from reference TRBV19 and TRBJ1-2): DGGITQSPKYLFRKEGQNVTLSCEQNLNHDAMYWYRQDPGQGLRLIYYSQIVNDFQKGDIAEGYSVSREKKESFPLTVTSAQKNPTAFYLCASSRKASDRGYGYTFGSGTRLTVV.

This chain connects TRBV10-3 to TRBJ2-3, with TRBD2 identical over 11 bases. V shed 6 bases and J 1 base; nucleotides not matched to a gene: 3. The CDR3 consists of 15 residues. Germline loops: CDR1 ENHRY, CDR2 SYGVKD. The CDR3 region is CAIRPTSGGTDTQYF. In nucleotides, the CDR3 is TGTGCCATCAGGCCGACTAGCGGGGGCACAGATACGCAGTATTTT.

The rearrangement joins TRBV2 to TRBJ1-4; TRBD1 is a possible D gene (6 bases). Germline V CDR1 and CDR2: SNHLY, FYNNEI. This CDR3 has 15 residues. The V end was cut by 5 bases, the J end by 0 bases, with 10 bases between. The CDR3 nucleotides are TGTGCCAGCAGTCCGTCAGGGGCAACTAATGAAAAACTGTTTTTT. Translating gives CASSPSGATNEKLFF.